This TCR beta chain comes out of a study of T cell responses to AZD1222 COVID-19 vaccine. Notes on the study in general: White British ancestry dominated among donors, who included more females, and clonal diversity was possibly underestimated.

As concerns this clone: Its antigen is as yet unknown.

Only in-frame clones appear in the TCRdb table, and some are missing; sequencing was by immunoSEQ multiplex PCR. The profile shows approximately 150,000 clones, 90% of them singletons. The CDR3 sequence is 14 residues long. CDR1 is ENHRY, CDR2 SYGVKD, per germline. J was trimmed by 0 bases and V by 5 bases; bases with no gene match: 3. The receptor's source is an adult who received the AZD1222 COVID-19 vaccine. J is TRBJ1-1 and V is TRBV10-3; TRBD1 agrees at 7 bases. Here the sequenced sample was peripheral blood, taken 28 days after the second AZD1222 dose. CDR3 DNA: TGTGCCATCAGTAGACAGGGCCTGAACACTGAAGCTTTCTTT. Its translation is CAISRQGLNTEAFF.